This T cell receptor (beta chain) was sequenced in a study of long-term antiretroviral therapy in people with HIV. Points from the study as a whole: It was observed that HIV repertoires exhibited narrower CDR3 length ranges than controls. From the mid-2000s to the late 2010s, blood was obtained, possibly while participants received older ART regimens.

The CDR3 length is 15 residues. Trimming left V 1 base short and J 4 bases short, with 13 bases between. In germline, CDR1 is SGHDN, CDR2 FVKESK. Ahead of DNA extraction, samples held about 0.95-10 million cryopreserved PBMC each. Sequencing used immunoSEQ v3.0 at survey level. Only in-frame clones appear in the TCRdb table, and some are missing; sequencing was by immunoSEQ multiplex PCR. This sample has 39,000 or so clones; over 75% occur once, and the top ten carry about 6%. With regard to this clone: Its antigen remains unidentified.

The chain recombines TRBV14 with TRBJ1-2; D ambiguous. The sample consisted of unsorted PBMCs, taken 0.6 years after starting antiretroviral therapy. This sequence originates from a man between 18 and 35 years old with HIV. CDR3 coding DNA: TGTGCCAGCAGCCAAGGGCACCTGTCGGGCTATGGCTACACCTTC. Its translation: CASSQGHLSGYGYTF.